Below are 29 T cell receptor beta chains sequenced from a single sample in a study of blood T cell repertoires in COVID-19. Method: immunoSEQ multiplex PCR; TCRdb's copy keeps in-frame clones and lacks some. The sample has over 140,000 clones; 77% are singletons. The specimen sequenced was peripheral blood. The receptors originated from a woman in her fifties or sixties with active or convalescent COVID-19.

This clone was detected only once. The chain carries TRBV15 and TRBJ1-4; D unresolved. V lost 1 base to trimming and J lost 4 bases, with 7 bases between them. Germline CDR1 LNHNV, CDR2 YYDKDF (reference sequence). The CDR3 has 14 residues. Here the CDR3 DNA reads TGTGCCACCAGCAGAGGAGGAGATAATGAAAAACTGTTTTTT. This encodes CATSRGGDNEKLFF.

The rearrangement uses TRBV18 and TRBJ1-1; D is unresolved. CDR1 KGHSH and CDR2 LQKENI come from the germline V gene. V lost 6 bases to trimming and J lost 5 bases, with 7 bases between them. This CDR3 is 11 amino acids long. The CDR3 reads CASSLSTEAFF. The DNA for the CDR3 is TGTGCCAGCTCCCTGAGTACTGAAGCTTTCTTT.

This rearrangement joins TRBV5-1 to TRBJ2-1; D perhaps matches TRBD1 (8 bases). Germline V gene lookup returns CDR1 SGHRS and CDR2 YFSETQ. The CDR3 extends over 16 amino acids. Trimming took off 0 bases at V and 7 bases at J, with 17 bases between the two ends. CDR3: CASSLASGTGGNEQFF. DNA of the CDR3: TGCGCCAGCAGCTTGGCCAGCGGGACAGGAGGGAATGAGCAGTTCTTC.

The V and J genes are TRBV19 and TRBJ1-1, with 8 bases fitting TRBD1. V trimming: 5 bases; J trimming: 5 bases; junction bases outside the gene matches: 7. Germline lookup yields CDR1 LNHDA and CDR2 SQIVND (reference sequence). This CDR3 spans 14 amino acids. CDR3 nucleotides: TGTGCCAGTAGTGTGAACAGGGGGGGGACTGAAGCTTTCTTT. Translation: CASSVNRGGTEAFF. Full variable domain (outside the CDR3, taken from reference TRBV19 and TRBJ1-1): DGGITQSPKYLFRKEGQNVTLSCEQNLNHDAMYWYRQDPGQGLRLIYYSQIVNDFQKGDIAEGYSVSREKKESFPLTVTSAQKNPTAFYLCASSVNRGGTEAFFGQGTRLTVV.

The chain joins TRBV30 to TRBJ2-7; a possible D gene is TRBD1 (5 bases). Trimming left V 2 bases short and J 3 bases short, with 20 bases between. CDR1 and CDR2 (germline): GTSNPN, SVGIG (reference sequence). The CDR3 runs 16 residues. DNA for the CDR3: TGTGCCTGGAGTCAAGGGCAAAGGGGAAAACACTACGAGCAGTACTTC. Residues: CAWSQGQRGKHYEQYF.

The rearrangement links TRBV20-1 to TRBJ2-5, with D hard to call. The V gene's germline CDR1 is DFQATT and CDR2 SNEGSKA (reference sequence). The CDR3 totals 10 residues. With 4 bases removed from V and 4 bases from J, the gap between germline ends came to 4 bases. CDR3 sequence (DNA): TGCAGTGCTACGGTAGAGACCCAGTACTTC. This codes for CSATVETQYF.

This clone was recorded only once. The chain carries TRBV6-5 and TRBJ1-4; weak D call: TRBD1 (5 bases). V lost 1 base and J 8 bases, leaving 11 bases between the germline ends. This CDR3 has 14 amino acids. Germline loops: CDR1 MNHEY, CDR2 SVGAGI. The CDR3 protein is CASSYLRGSEKLFF. DNA for the CDR3: TGTGCCAGCAGTTACTTAAGGGGTAGCGAAAAACTGTTTTTT.

The CDR3 DNA sequence: TGTGCCAGTAGTATTCTGGGGACAGGGAATGAGCAGTTCTTC. Translation: CASSILGTGNEQFF. The chain has TRBV19 and TRBJ2-1, with 9 bases lining up with TRBD1. CDR1 is LNHDA and CDR2 is SQIVND in the germline V gene (reference sequence). V gave up 3 bases and J gave up 7 bases; unmatched junction bases: 4. The CDR3 sequence is 14 residues long.

This clone was detected only a few times. This rearrangement joins TRBV5-6 to TRBJ2-5; 8 nucleotides match TRBD2. The CDR3 contains 13 residues. Trimming took 2 bases from V and 5 from J; bases not matched to a gene: 2. Germline values: CDR1 SGHDT, CDR2 YYEEEE. CDR3 in DNA: TGTGCCAGCAGCTTTACTAGCGGTGAGACCCAGTACTTC. It yields the protein CASSFTSGETQYF.

V usage is TRBV7-9 and J usage is TRBJ1-3, with 9 bases identical to TRBD1. This CDR3 region has 16 residues. In germline, CDR1 is SEHNR, CDR2 FQNEAQ (reference sequence). Trimming cost V 3 bases and J 5 bases; bases outside gene matches: 8. Here the CDR3 reads CASSFGGGTGRNTIYF. CDR3 in DNA: TGTGCCAGCAGCTTCGGCGGGGGGACAGGGAGAAACACCATATATTTT.

The V and J genes are TRBV4-2 and TRBJ1-2; tentatively, D is TRBD1 (5 bases). Germline V gene data show CDR1 as LGHNA and CDR2 as YNFKEQ. CDR3 length: 15 residues. The V end lost 0 bases, the J end lost 6 bases, and 14 bases lay between the germline ends. CDR3 bases: TGTGCCAGCAGCCAAGAAATGGGGCGGTCGAATGGCTACACCTTC. Its translation: CASSQEMGRSNGYTF.

V gene TRBV30 combines with J gene TRBJ2-7; 13 positions match TRBD2. Germline V CDR1 and CDR2: GTSNPN, SVGIG (reference sequence). The CDR3 spans 18 residues. V lost 3 bases, J lost 0 bases, and 11 bases stayed unmatched. CDR3 bases: TGTGCCTGGAGCCGGACTAGCGGGGGCCCCGTTAGCTCCTACGAGCAGTACTTC. Protein sequence: CAWSRTSGGPVSSYEQYF.

The chain combines TRBV6-6 with TRBJ2-2, with D maybe TRBD1 (6 bases). The CDR3 consists of 13 residues. Looked up from germline, CDR1 is MNHNY and CDR2 is SVGAGI (reference sequence). V was trimmed by 7 bases and J by 4 bases, leaving 10 bases between them. Here the CDR3 reads CASKTGSTGELFF. In DNA, the CDR3 is TGTGCCAGCAAAACAGGGTCCACCGGGGAGCTGTTTTTT.

In nucleotides, the CDR3 is TGTGCCAGCAGCGGAGGACAGGGGGGAATAGCCGGAGATACGCAGTATTTT. This sequence encodes CASSGGQGGIAGDTQYF. The chain is built from TRBV7-2 and TRBJ2-3; TRBD1 matches 10 bases. J gave up 5 bases and V 5 bases, and 13 bases lay outside the gene matches. This CDR3 has 17 amino acids. The germline CDR1 and CDR2 sequences are SGHTA and FQGNSA.

This clone was counted once. This chain links TRBV19 with TRBJ1-5, with D tentatively TRBD1 (5 bases). Germline V gives CDR1 LNHDA, CDR2 SQIVND (reference sequence). The CDR3 extends over 15 amino acids. V lost 4 bases to trimming and J lost 1 base, with 11 bases between them. In nucleotides, the CDR3 is TGTGCCAGTAGTACAGGGAAAATGAGCAATCAGCCCCAGCATTTT. Amino acid sequence: CASSTGKMSNQPQHF.

The chain links TRBV27 to TRBJ1-1; TRBD1 might be the D (5 bases). This CDR3 is built from 14 residues. V lost 0 bases to trimming and J lost 5 bases, with 10 bases between them. Germline V gene sequence: CDR1 MNHEY, CDR2 SMNVEV (reference sequence). The chain's CDR3 is CASSLSGLGTEAFF. In DNA, the CDR3 is TGTGCCAGCAGTTTATCGGGGCTCGGGACTGAAGCTTTCTTT.

V and J are TRBV4-3 and TRBJ2-7; 10 bases line up with TRBD2. The trim removed 1 base at V and 2 bases at J, leaving 2 bases unmatched. Germline V gene data show CDR1 as LGHNA and CDR2 as YSLEER. This CDR3 has 15 amino acids. The CDR3 nucleotides read TGCGCCAGCAGCCAAGGGACTAGCGGAACCTACGAGCAGTACTTC. As protein: CASSQGTSGTYEQYF.

The chain recombines TRBV7-8 with TRBJ1-4, with 7 bases identical to TRBD1. The CDR3 is 15 residues long. V dropped 5 bases and J dropped 14; count of bases not matched to a gene: 17. The germline V gene encodes CDR1 SGHVS and CDR2 FQNEAQ. CDR3 nucleotides: TGTGCCAGCAGCCCTAAGGACAGGAGGCGACATTGGCTGTTTTTT. Amino acid sequence: CASSPKDRRRHWLFF.

The CDR3 here is CASGDPQGANYGYTF. CDR3 in DNA: TGTGCCAGCGGCGACCCACAGGGGGCTAACTATGGCTACACCTTC. This sequence joins TRBV2 and TRBJ1-2; 8 bases are shared with TRBD1. Germline V gene data show CDR1 as SNHLY and CDR2 as FYNNEI. Trimming at V came to 8 bases and at J to 0 bases, leaving 8 bases not matched to a gene. The CDR3 is 15 amino acids.

This chain joins TRBV9 and TRBJ2-2; 13 bases are shared with TRBD2. Trimming took 3 bases from V and 2 from J; bases not matched to a gene: 4. Germline CDR1 reads SGDLS; CDR2 reads YYNGEE. This CDR3 spans 17 amino acids. The CDR3 spells CASSAGLAGINTGELFF. The CDR3 DNA sequence: TGTGCCAGCAGCGCGGGACTAGCGGGGATAAACACCGGGGAGCTGTTTTTT.

The chain has TRBV19 and TRBJ1-1; 7 positions agree with TRBD1. Looked up from germline, CDR1 is LNHDA and CDR2 is SQIVND (reference sequence). J lost 1 base, V lost 4 bases, and 6 bases had no gene match. The CDR3 spans 15 residues. CDR3 protein: CASSNYRGENTEAFF. CDR3 in DNA: TGTGCCAGTAGTAACTACAGGGGCGAGAACACTGAAGCTTTCTTT.

The chain links TRBV14 to TRBJ2-4, with TRBD2 matching 8 bases. The ends lost 2 bases at V and 2 bases at J; junction bases unmatched: 5. This CDR3 is 16 amino acids long. Germline loops: CDR1 SGHDN, CDR2 FVKESK. The CDR3 DNA sequence: TGTGCCAGCAGCCAATCGGGGGGGACCCCCAAAAACATTCAGTACTTC. As protein: CASSQSGGTPKNIQYF.

The chain uses TRBV5-1 and TRBJ2-2, with TRBD2 identical over 12 bases. Trimming cost V 7 bases and J 5 bases; bases outside gene matches: 6. The CDR3 is 15 residues long. Germline CDR1 reads SGHRS; CDR2 reads YFSETQ. CDR3 in DNA: TGCGCCAGCGGGGATACTAGCGGGGGGACCGGGGAGCTGTTTTTT. The encoded protein is CASGDTSGGTGELFF.

CDR3 DNA: TGTGCCAGCAGCCCGCAGGGTAGCGGGGTACACAATGAGCAGTTCTTC. It specifies CASSPQGSGVHNEQFF. The chain combines TRBV5-5 with TRBJ2-1; 8 bases match TRBD2. The CDR3 contains 16 residues. The trim removed 4 bases at V and 5 bases at J, leaving 11 bases unmatched. The germline gives CDR1 SGHKS, CDR2 YYEKEE (reference sequence).

The rearrangement joins TRBV9 to TRBJ2-2; 11 nucleotides match TRBD2. The CDR3 has 18 amino acids. Germline CDR1 is SGDLS and CDR2 is YYNGEE. V lost 3 bases to trimming and J lost 2 bases; unmatched junction nucleotides: 9. Here the CDR3 reads CASSDEGRLAGNTGELFF. The CDR3 DNA is TGTGCCAGCAGCGACGAGGGGCGACTAGCGGGAAACACCGGGGAGCTGTTTTTT.

This clone showed up just a few times. CDR3 DNA: TGTGCCAGCAGCTTGGCAGGGGCAACTAGCACAGATACGCAGTATTTT. This codes for CASSLAGATSTDTQYF. The V and J genes are TRBV5-4 and TRBJ2-3; tentatively, D is TRBD1 (6 bases). The V end was cut by 0 bases, the J end by 0 bases, with 11 bases between. Germline V CDR1 and CDR2: SGHNT, YYREEE (reference sequence). CDR3 length: 16 amino acids. The full variable domain, its missing parts supplied by reference TRBV5-4 and TRBJ2-3, is ETGVTQSPTHLIKTRGQQVTLRCSSQSGHNTVSWYQQALGQGPQFIFQYYREEENGRGNFPPRFSGLQFPNYSSELNVNALELDDSALYLCASSLAGATSTDTQYFGPGTRLTVL.

The chain employs TRBV4-2 and TRBJ2-7; 10 bases are shared with TRBD2. Germline lookup yields CDR1 LGHNA and CDR2 YNFKEQ. The trim removed 5 bases at V and 6 bases at J, leaving 10 bases unmatched. The CDR3 sequence is 15 residues long. The CDR3 region is CASSRGAGGPAEQYF. In DNA form, the CDR3 reads TGTGCCAGCAGCAGGGGAGCGGGAGGGCCTGCCGAGCAGTACTTC.

The chain carries TRBV28 and TRBJ1-1, with 9 bases that match TRBD1. The CDR3 loop spans 17 amino acids. The germline V gene encodes CDR1 MDHEN and CDR2 SYDVKM. The V gene end was trimmed by 7 bases and the J gene end by 2 bases; junction bases not matched to a gene: 14. DNA for the CDR3: TGTGCCAGCACCCCCGTTACAGGGGGCGCCCCAAACACTGAAGCTTTCTTT. Its protein is CASTPVTGGAPNTEAFF.

The chain has TRBV5-1 and TRBJ1-4; D is possibly TRBD1 (5 bases). This CDR3 has 16 amino acids. Per the germline V gene, CDR1 is SGHRS and CDR2 is YFSETQ. Trimming removed 0 bases from V and 2 bases from J, with 11 bases in between. CDR3 coding DNA: TGCGCCAGCAGCTTGGGGGGACTTGGCACTAATGAAAAACTGTTTTTT. As protein: CASSLGGLGTNEKLFF.